This T cell receptor (beta chain) was identified in a study of T cell responses to AZD1222 COVID-19 vaccine. In the study overall: Second-dose timings of about 4 or about 12 weeks were pooled.

Germline loops: CDR1 WSHSY, CDR2 SAAADI. Trimming removed 2 bases from V and 5 bases from J, with 15 bases in between. The CDR3 is 15 residues long. Assay used: immunoSEQ multiplex PCR; TCRdb lists only in-frame clones, some missing. The table includes about 83,000 clones, roughly 86% detected once. The clonotype originates from an adult in good health. This chain connects TRBV10-2 to TRBJ1-1; maybe TRBD1 (6 bases). The specimen comprised peripheral blood, sampled on day 0 of AZD1222 vaccination. CDR3 residues: CASSEVGGAGTEAFF. The CDR3 bases are TGCGCCAGCAGTGAGGTGGGGGGCGCGGGGACTGAAGCTTTCTTT.